This record concerns one T cell receptor beta chain sequence. Its antigen is as yet unknown. Sequencing templates came from extracted RNA that was reverse transcribed into cDNA. Method: immunoSEQ multiplex PCR; TCRdb's copy keeps in-frame clones and lacks some. The sample records about 42,000 clones, about three fifths being singletons. Treatment: oral pan-JAK inhibitor, 5-10 mg twice daily. Researchers picked out CD4+ and CD8+ T cells from PBMCs by sorting. The data derive from a study of CD8+ T cells in alopecia areata. The study's findings and limits: Relative to normal scalp, lesional scalp, especially alopecia totalis/universalis, showed higher clonality. Expanded CD8+ clones among the top 100, and scalp clonality, were significantly decreased by tofacitinib.

V was pared by 2 bases and J by 4 bases, with 6 bases between. The CDR3 length is 12 residues. In germline, CDR1 is SGHTA, CDR2 FQGNSA. The sequence was obtained from a human donor with alopecia areata. This specimen was CD8+ T cells sorted from blood, taken at week 4, from a patient treated with tofacitinib. The gene calls are TRBV7-2 and TRBJ2-7; no reliable D call. CDR3 protein: CASSLSKYEQYF. Here the CDR3 DNA reads TGTGCCAGCAGCTTAAGCAAGTACGAGCAGTACTTC.